The 24 T cell receptor beta chains in this list originate from one sample, sequenced in a study of tissue T cells after allogeneic stem cell transplantation. The assay was immunoSEQ multiplex PCR, and TCRdb's table has in-frame clones only and misses some. The table includes about 530 clones, about 51% detected once. Time point reported: mouse harvest day 14 after allogeneic transplant. Each mouse received 10^7 T-cell-depleted marrow cells plus 10^6 splenic CD5+ T cells by tail vein. Specimen: blood. Receptors originate from a female BALB/c mouse given C57BL/6 T cells with graft-versus-host disease after an allogeneic hematopoietic cell transplant.

A few counts support this clone. Gene and germline names: mouse. The read finishes 1 residue shy of the CDR3 end, and the germline J gene is used to complete it. The chain joins TRBV3 to TRBJ2-7; 8 nucleotides align to TRBD2. This CDR3 is built from 14 residues. Per germline, CDR1 SNHLY and CDR2 FYNGKV (reference sequence). The V gene end was trimmed by 2 bases and the J gene end by 0 bases; junction bases not matched to a gene: 0. The CDR3 bases that were read are TGTGCCAGCAGCTTACTGGGGGGCTCCTATGAACAGTAC. Translating it yields CASSLLGGSYEQY. The CDR3 in full is CASSLLGGSYEQYF.

Comments on this clone: Gene names denote mouse genes. Read sequence stops 1 residue before the CDR3 end, and the germline J gene provides the missing end. This chain connects TRBV12-2 to TRBJ2-4, with D maybe TRBD2 (7 bases). Germline CDR1 and CDR2: SGHLS and HYDKME. V was shortened by 0 bases and J by 2 bases, with 14 bases between the two germline ends. This CDR3 has 16 amino acids. The CDR3: CASSLDWGALQNTLYF. Partial CDR3 DNA: TGTGCCAGCTCTCTCGATTGGGGGGCCCTTCAAAACACCTTGTAC.

A note on this clone: Germline and genes: mouse. The observed sequence ends 1 residue before the CDR3 terminus, with the missing tail filled in from the germline J gene. The V gene is TRBV12-1, the J gene TRBJ2-7; 14 bases map to TRBD2. Germline trimming cut 2 bases from V and 6 bases from J; bases unmatched to any gene: 2. This CDR3 has 14 residues. Germline CDR1 and CDR2: SGHSN and HYEKVE. CDR3 bases read: TGTGCCAGCTCTCCGGGACTGGGGGGGCTTGAACAGTAC. It codes for CASSPGLGGLEQY. The whole CDR3 protein is CASSPGLGGLEQYF.

This clone was recorded once. Mouse gene names and germline throughout. The read halts 1 residue ahead of the CDR3 end, with the missing end drawn from the germline J gene. The chain couples TRBV5 to TRBJ1-1; 8 positions agree with TRBD1. Germline assignment: CDR1 LGHNA and CDR2 YNLKQL (reference sequence). The CDR3 is 14 residues long. J was trimmed by 1 base and V by 4 bases; bases with no gene match: 2. The covered CDR3 bases are TGTGCCAGCAGCCCGGACAGGGCGAACACAGAAGTCTTC. This sequence encodes CASSPDRANTEVF. The whole CDR3 is CASSPDRANTEVFF.

On this clone itself: Germline and genes: mouse. With the read ending 1 residue before the CDR3 end, the germline J gene is used to fill in that end. This chain connects TRBV3 to TRBJ2-5, with TRBD2 matching over 11 bases. This CDR3 has 14 residues. The germline CDR1 and CDR2 sequences are SNHLY and FYNGKV (reference sequence). V shed 4 bases and J 4 bases; nucleotides not matched to a gene: 1. CDR3 DNA (partial): TGTGCCAGCAGCTGGGACTGGGGGAAAGACACCCAGTAC. This sequence encodes CASSWDWGKDTQY. The full CDR3 protein is CASSWDWGKDTQYF.

Regarding this clone: Mouse gene names and germline throughout. Coverage ceases 1 residue before the CDR3 finishes, and the germline J gene fills in the end. The J gene is TRBJ2-5, the V gene TRBV1; the match to TRBD2 covers 12 bases. The germline V gene has CDR1 NSQYPW and CDR2 LRSPGD (reference sequence). The CDR3 is 15 residues long. J lost 2 bases, V lost 4 bases, and 1 base had no gene match. The CDR3 spells CTCSGLGGLQDTQYF. Partial CDR3 DNA: TGCACCTGCAGTGGACTGGGGGGGCTCCAAGACACCCAGTAC.

A remark on this clone: Gene names and germline refer to mouse. The read finishes 1 residue shy of the CDR3 end, and the germline J gene is used to complete it. The chain joins TRBV29 to TRBJ2-2, with TRBD2 matching 12 bases. With V trimmed by 8 bases and J by 0 bases, 1 base remained unmatched. The V gene's germline CDR1 is MSHET and CDR2 SYDVDS. The CDR3 has 15 amino acids. The sequenced CDR3 bases are TGTGCTAGCGGACTGGGGGGGTCAAACACCGGGCAGCTCTAC. Its translation is CASGLGGSNTGQLY. The CDR3 in its entirety is CASGLGGSNTGQLYF.

In the case of this clone: The gene names given are mouse names. The CDR3 end is not reached by the read, which stops 1 residue before it; the germline J gene fills it in. This same CDR3 is encoded by further DNA sequences in the sample. The chain uses TRBV13-3 and TRBJ2-7; TRBD1 might be the D (5 bases). V was cut by 0 bases and J by 6 bases, with 10 bases left in between. Germline-derived CDR1 and CDR2 are NNHDY and SYVADS. This CDR3 spans 13 amino acids. CDR3 loop: CASSDGRGVEQYF. Incomplete CDR3 DNA: TGTGCCAGCAGTGATGGCAGAGGGGTTGAACAGTAC.

As to this clone: Each gene name is a mouse one. The read terminates 1 residue ahead of where the CDR3 ends, so the germline J gene completes it. This sequence joins TRBV13-3 and TRBJ1-4; weak D call: TRBD1 (5 bases). Per the germline V gene, CDR1 is NNHDY and CDR2 is SYVADS. The CDR3 is 17 amino acids. V shed 2 bases and J shed 3 bases, with 17 bases lying between them. The part of the CDR3 DNA that was read is TGTGCCAGCAGTGAAGAGGGGCGAGGAGTCCCCAACGAAAGATTATTT. Its protein is CASSEEGRGVPNERLF. The entire CDR3 sequence reads CASSEEGRGVPNERLFF.

Points on this clone: Gene names denote mouse genes. The sequenced fragment ends 1 residue before the CDR3 boundary, so the rest is inferred from the germline J gene. The chain recombines TRBV1 with TRBJ1-1, with 10 bases identical to TRBD1. The CDR3 totals 15 residues. V dropped 3 bases and J dropped 1; count of bases not matched to a gene: 2. CDR1 and CDR2 from the germline V gene are NSQYPW and LRSPGD (reference sequence). CDR3 in amino acids: CTCSARDRGNTEVFF. The CDR3 bases that were read are TGCACCTGCAGTGCCCGGGACAGGGGAAACACAGAAGTCTTC.

This clone is labeled as hyperexpanded. The germline and genes are mouse ones. The CDR3 end falls 1 residue outside the read, so it is completed with the germline J gene. The rearrangement joins TRBV4 to TRBJ1-5, with D unresolved. V was cut by 4 bases and J by 3 bases, with 7 bases left in between. Germline CDR1 is LGHDT and CDR2 is YNNKQL (reference sequence). The CDR3 is 13 residues long. The CDR3 bases that were read are TGTGCCAGCAGCTCAACAGTCAACCAGGCTCCGCTT. Amino acid sequence: CASSSTVNQAPL. The entire CDR3 is CASSSTVNQAPLF.

Notes on this clone: Any gene name here is a mouse gene name. The read ends 1 residue shy of where the CDR3 ends; the end is completed using the germline J gene. The rearrangement joins TRBV29 to TRBJ1-6, with D perhaps matching TRBD1 (5 bases). TRBJ1-6 carries the ORF label, with uncertain function. This CDR3 has 13 amino acids. V gave up 6 bases and J gave up 3 bases, with 6 bases separating them. Per the germline V gene, CDR1 is MSHET and CDR2 is SYDVDS. The CDR3 reads CASSTGYNSPLYF. Partial CDR3 DNA: TGTGCTAGCAGCACAGGCTATAATTCGCCCCTCTAC.

Turning to this clone: The listed genes are named as in mouse. The missing CDR3 end, 1 residue past where the read stops, is filled in from the germline J gene. J is TRBJ1-1 and V is TRBV1; possible D gene TRBD1, 6 bases. The CDR3 totals 11 residues. The germline gives CDR1 NSQYPW, CDR2 LRSPGD (reference sequence). Trimming left V 8 bases short and J 4 bases short, with 8 bases between. CDR3 DNA (partial): TGCACCTGCGGGGGGCCCACAGAAGTCTTC. This gives the protein CTCGGPTEVF. The full-length CDR3 reads as CTCGGPTEVFF. The complete variable domain, with remaining parts taken from reference TRBV1 and TRBJ1-1, reads VTLLEQNPRWRLVPRGQAVNLRCILKNSQYPWMSWYQQDLQKQLQWLFTLRSPGDKEVKSLPGADYLATRVTDTELRLQVANMSQGRTLYCTCGGPTEVFFGKGTRLTVV.

A note on this clone: The junction departs from germline at one end; a sequencing error may be responsible. Mouse gene names and germline throughout. The read terminates 1 residue ahead of where the CDR3 ends, so the germline J gene completes it. Other DNA sequences of this sample code for an identical CDR3. The chain uses TRBV29 and TRBJ1-6; 7 bases map to TRBD1. Being an ORF, TRBJ1-6 has a function that is uncertain. The CDR3 extends over 15 amino acids. Germline V gives CDR1 MSHET, CDR2 SYDVDS. The CDR3 bases that were read are TGCGCCAGCAGTTTAGGGGGCTCCTATAATTCGCCCCTCTAC. This codes for CASSLGGSYNSPLY. The CDR3 reads in full as CASSLGGSYNSPLYF.

Relative to its sample, this clone is hyperexpanded (1% or more). Genes and germline come from the mouse. Read sequence stops 1 residue before the CDR3 end, and the germline J gene provides the missing end. The gene calls are TRBV5 and TRBJ2-7, with 12 bases aligning to TRBD2. The V and J ends lost 2 bases and 4 bases, in that order; junction bases with no gene match: 3. Looked up from germline, CDR1 is LGHNA and CDR2 is YNLKQL (reference sequence). The CDR3 runs to 15 residues. CDR3 protein: CASSQTGTGGYEQYF. CDR3 bases read: TGTGCCAGCAGCCAAACCGGGACTGGGGGGTATGAACAGTAC.

The sample holds a few counts of this clone. Mouse names are used for the genes. The read gets to within 1 residue of the CDR3 end, and the germline J gene fills in the rest. V usage is TRBV12-2 and J usage is TRBJ2-5, with 9 bases lining up with TRBD1. The germline gives CDR1 SGHLS, CDR2 HYDKME. V gave up 2 bases and J gave up 5 bases; unmatched junction bases: 4. This CDR3 is 14 amino acids long. CDR3: CASSQQGARDTQYF. Partial CDR3 DNA: TGTGCCAGCTCTCAACAGGGGGCGCGAGACACCCAGTAC. The full variable domain, with the rest looked up from reference TRBV12-2 and TRBJ2-5, is NSGVVQSPRYIIKGKGERSILKCIPISGHLSVAWYQQTQGQELKFFIQHYDKMERDKGNLPSRFSVQQFDDYHSEMNMSALELEDSAVYFCASSQQGARDTQYFGPGTRLLVL.

On this clone: At one end, the junction sequence differs from germline, possibly due to a read error. All gene names here are mouse names. The read gets to within 1 residue of the CDR3 end, and the germline J gene fills in the rest. The V and J genes are TRBV12-1 and TRBJ2-2; TRBD1 aligns across 8 bases. Germline V gene lookup returns CDR1 SGHSN and CDR2 HYEKVE. The CDR3 has 13 residues. The CDR3 DNA, read in part, is TGTGCCAGCGGCAGGGGGCGCACCGGGCCGCTCTAC. Translation gives CASGRGRTGPLY. The whole CDR3 is CASGRGRTGPLYF.

Details on this clone: The germline and genes are mouse ones. The CDR3 end lies 1 residue beyond the end of the read and is filled in from the germline J gene. This chain uses TRBV5 with TRBJ2-7, with TRBD2 matching 7 bases. Unmatched junction bases numbered 6, after V lost 0 bases and J lost 7 bases. Germline CDR1 LGHNA, CDR2 YNLKQL (reference sequence). This CDR3 region has 14 residues. CDR3 protein: CASSQDPWGWEQYF. The DNA read from the CDR3 is TGTGCCAGCAGCCAAGATCCCTGGGGGTGGGAACAGTAC.

A word on this clone: Gene and germline names: mouse. The read terminates 1 residue ahead of where the CDR3 ends, so the germline J gene completes it. This rearrangement joins TRBV13-2 to TRBJ2-3; D unresolved. Trimming took 0 bases from V and 0 from J, leaving 8 bases between them. The germline V gene has CDR1 NNHNN and CDR2 SYGAGS (reference sequence). The CDR3 is made up of 15 amino acids. The CDR3 reads CASGDAGNSAETLYF. CDR3 bases read: TGTGCCAGCGGTGATGCAGGCAATAGTGCAGAAACGCTGTAT.

Details on this clone: Gene names and germline match the mouse. The read halts 1 residue ahead of the CDR3 end, with the missing end drawn from the germline J gene. The chain employs TRBV26 and TRBJ1-4, with 9 bases matching TRBD1. V lost 4 bases, J lost 4 bases, and 1 base stayed unmatched. The CDR3 totals 14 residues. The V gene's germline CDR1 is KGHPV and CDR2 FQNQEV (reference sequence). CDR3 sequence reads: CASSPTGGNERLFF. The part of the CDR3 DNA that was read is TGTGCCAGCAGTCCGACAGGGGGCAACGAAAGATTATTT.

Of note for this clone: Any gene name here is a mouse gene name. The read comes to an end 1 residue before the CDR3 does, leaving the germline J gene to fill in the end. The gene calls are TRBV12-1 and TRBJ2-1; the match to TRBD1 covers 7 bases. The CDR3 totals 15 residues. The junction had 5 bases not matched to a gene; V was cut back by 1 base and J by 3 bases. Germline CDR1 reads SGHSN; CDR2 reads HYEKVE. CDR3 DNA (partial): TGTGCCAGCTCTCTTAACAGGGGAGGCTATGCTGAGCAGTTC. Its translation is CASSLNRGGYAEQF. The entire CDR3 sequence reads CASSLNRGGYAEQFF.

As for this clone: Germline and genes: mouse. The read ends 1 residue early relative to the CDR3; the germline J gene fills the gap. The genes are TRBV13-3 and TRBJ2-2; 12 positions match TRBD2. Germline V gene sequence: CDR1 NNHDY, CDR2 SYVADS. The ends lost 5 bases at V and 2 bases at J; junction bases unmatched: 4. CDR3 length: 16 residues. This CDR3 reads CASSRLGGRNTGQLYF. The CDR3 bases that were read are TGTGCCAGCAGCAGACTGGGGGGGCGCAACACCGGGCAGCTCTAC.

Comments on this clone: The germline and genes are mouse ones. The read falls 1 residue short of the CDR3 end, and the missing part is taken from the germline J gene. The chain is built from TRBV13-1 and TRBJ2-7; TRBD1 might be the D (6 bases). The V and J ends lost 2 bases and 0 bases respectively, with 9 bases between them. Germline V CDR1 and CDR2: NSHNY, SYGAGN. This CDR3 region has 14 residues. This CDR3 is CASSEGRGSYEQYF. Incomplete CDR3 DNA: TGTGCCAGCAGTGAGGGCAGGGGCTCCTATGAACAGTAC.

This clone was seen more than once but under ten times. Gene names refer to mouse genes. This chain's CDR3 is CASSLYWGVSYEQYF. CDR3 bases read: TGTGCCAGCAGTCTGTACTGGGGGGTCTCCTATGAACAGTAC. V and J are TRBV26 and TRBJ2-7; 9 bases are a match to TRBD2. The CDR3 is cut off 1 residue early in the read; its end comes from the germline J gene. The ends lost 1 base at V and 0 bases at J; junction bases unmatched: 1. There are 15 residues in the CDR3. Germline values: CDR1 KGHPV, CDR2 FQNQEV (reference sequence).